The clone carrying this TCR beta chain was observed many times. Antigen: not known. The sequence runs out 3 residues before the end of the CDR3; the remainder is reconstructed from the germline J gene. Germline assignment: CDR1 ENHRY and CDR2 SYGVKD. J was trimmed by 4 bases and V by 10 bases; bases with no gene match: 5. This CDR3 has 13 amino acids. This sample is drawn from a study of T cell clonality in common variable immunodeficiency. This table comes from immunoSEQ multiplex PCR, and its TCRdb copy is limited to in-frame clones, with some not included. Recorded here are 40,000 to 65,000 clones, none singletons. General study results and limits: TCRbeta clonality was increased in CVID versus healthy controls.

Most patients and controls had Caucasian heritage. The receptor comes from a person between 18 and 70 years old in good health. The sequencing input was peripheral blood mononuclear cells. This sequence joins TRBV10-3 and TRBJ2-3; 10 bases map to TRBD1. The DNA read from the CDR3 is TGTGCCACCGGACAGGGGGGACCAGATACG. Translation: CATGQGGPDT. The CDR3 reads in full as CATGQGGPDTQYF.